A selection of T cell receptor beta chains follows, all from one sample in a study of CD8+CD57+ T cells in acquired aplastic anemia. One entry per CDR3 protein results from TCRdb running MiXCR on the reads. The sample consists of roughly 61,000 distinct CDR3 sequences, under 55% of them appearing once. Material for sequencing was sorted CD4+, CD8+, or CD8+CD57+ T cells (not recorded which) from PBMCs. All receptors derive from a human donor in good health, serving as a control. The CDR3 runs from the conserved cysteine through the conserved F or W. D genes are given only for firm matches. Some rows mark clone size as missing; the rest say once, few, many or name a class of expanded clone.

>TRBJ1-3|-|once|TRBV10-3
CASSYLSGNTIYF
TGTGCCAGCAGTTACCTATCTGGAAACACCATATATTTT
>TRBJ2-1|-|many|TRBV11-2
CASSPRWGPESEQFF
TGTGCCAGCAGCCCCCGATGGGGTCCCGAGAGTGAGCAGTTCTTC
>TRBJ2-1|-|many|TRBV20-1
CSARGVGEGRFF
TGCAGTGCTAGAGGTGTGGGAGAGGGTAGGTTCTTC
>TRBJ1-1|TRBD1|-|TRBV2
CASSTGVDTEAFF
TGTGCCAGCAGTACAGGGGTGGACACTGAAGCTTTCTTT
>TRBJ2-7|TRBD1|-|TRBV20-1
CSARGQGWYEQYF
TGCAGTGCTCGGGGACAGGGTTGGTACGAGCAGTACTTC
>TRBJ1-6|-|many|TRBV6-1
CASSAPGASYNSPLHF
TGTGCCAGCAGTGCACCAGGGGCCTCCTATAATTCACCCCTCCACTTT
>TRBJ1-2|-|many|TRBV19
CASSAAIAVGGGYTF
TGTGCCAGTAGTGCAGCAATTGCCGTGGGGGGTGGCTACACCTTC
>TRBJ1-2|-|-|TRBV2
CASSESRVSGYTF
TGTGCCAGCAGTGAAAGCAGGGTAAGTGGCTACACCTTC
>TRBJ1-2|-|-|TRBV7-2
CASSLDTDYGYTF
TGTGCCAGCAGCTTGGACACCGACTATGGCTACACCTTC
>TRBJ2-2|TRBD1|-|TRBV4-2
CACSQGDRGLIGAGELFF
TGTGCCTGCAGCCAGGGGGACAGGGGGTTAATCGGGGCCGGGGAGCTGTTTTTT
>TRBJ2-3|-|-|TRBV7-9
CASSLTRRTQYF
TGTGCCAGCAGCTTAACTAGGAGGACGCAGTATTTT
>TRBJ2-7|-|-|TRBV10-3
CAISARARGGESYEQYF
TGTGCCATCAGTGCTAGGGCTAGAGGGGGGGAATCCTACGAGCAGTACTTC
>TRBJ2-5|TRBD1|many|TRBV11-2
CASSLARTGGMETQYF
TGTGCCAGCAGCTTAGCTCGGACAGGGGGCATGGAGACCCAGTACTTC
>TRBJ1-4|TRBD1|many|TRBV28
CASTLGRGREKLFF
TGTGCCAGCACTTTGGGCAGGGGGCGCGAAAAACTGTTTTTT
>TRBJ2-7|-|medium-sized|TRBV19
CASSALRIPYEQYF
TGTGCCAGTAGTGCGCTACGGATCCCGTACGAGCAGTACTTC
>TRBJ1-6|-|-|TRBV7-9
CASSFGGGYNSPLHF
TGTGCCAGCAGCTTTGGTGGAGGCTATAATTCACCCCTCCACTTT
>TRBJ1-2|-|many|TRBV20-1
CSARGLRASYGYTF
TGCAGTGCTAGAGGGCTCAGGGCTAGTTATGGCTACACCTTC
>TRBJ2-3|-|-|TRBV24-1
CATSRTASTDTQYF
TGTGCCACCAGCAGGACGGCGAGCACCGATACGCAGTATTTT
>TRBJ2-5|-|few|TRBV7-9
CASSTRARGETQYF
TGTGCCAGCAGCACCCGGGCAAGGGGAGAGACCCAGTACTTC
>TRBJ2-7|-|few|TRBV19
CASSTTETYEQYF
TGTGCCAGTAGTACGACAGAAACCTACGAGCAGTACTTC
>TRBJ1-6|-|few|TRBV25-1
CASSGPHSPLHF
TGTGCCAGCAGTGGACCACATTCACCCCTCCACTTT
>TRBJ2-1|-|-|TRBV15
CATSRGWDMYNEQFF
TGTGCCACCAGCAGAGGTTGGGACATGTACAATGAGCAGTTCTTC
>TRBJ1-1|-|many|TRBV7-2
CASSPSGANTEAFF
TGTGCCAGCAGTCCTTCGGGGGCCAATACTGAAGCTTTCTTT
>TRBJ2-1|TRBD1|-|TRBV2
CASSPDRGRTQQFF
TGTGCCAGCTCTCCAGACAGGGGGCGAACTCAGCAGTTCTTC
>TRBJ1-6|-|-|TRBV2
CASISSGTLHF
TGTGCCAGCATTTCAAGTGGGACCCTCCACTTT
>TRBJ2-1|-|many|TRBV6-1
CASSQFNEQFF
TGTGCCAGCAGCCAATTTAATGAGCAGTTCTTC
>TRBJ2-7|-|medium-sized|TRBV15
CATSRGESGRYEQYF
TGTGCCACCAGCAGAGGGGAATCAGGTCGGTACGAGCAGTACTTC
>TRBJ2-1|TRBD2|-|TRBV24-1
CATSDFSGGYNEQFF
TGTGCCACCAGTGATTTTAGCGGGGGCTACAATGAGCAGTTCTTC
>TRBJ2-1|TRBD2|many|TRBV5-1
CASSLWAGTSGVGEQFF
TGCGCCAGCAGCTTATGGGCCGGGACTAGCGGAGTTGGGGAGCAGTTCTTC
>TRBJ2-6|TRBD1|-|TRBV7-3
CASSSTGGRGVLTF
TGTGCCAGCAGCTCGACAGGGGGCCGGGGCGTCCTGACTTTC
>TRBJ1-3|-|-|TRBV15
CATHSSHNSGNTIYF
TGTGCCACCCATTCCAGCCATAACTCTGGAAACACCATATATTTT
>TRBJ1-2|-|-|TRBV19
CASSTLAGHYGYTF
TGTGCCAGTAGTACTTTGGCGGGACACTATGGCTACACCTTC
>TRBJ2-7|-|-|TRBV25-1
CASSANTGTRAYEQYF
TGTGCCAGCAGCGCCAATACCGGGACAAGGGCCTACGAGCAGTACTTC
>TRBJ1-2|-|-|TRBV15
CATSPTGTYGYTF
TGTGCCACCAGCCCCACAGGGACCTATGGCTACACCTTC
>TRBJ1-5|-|once|TRBV25-1
CASRSKWGPQHF
TGTGCCAGTCGAAGTAAATGGGGGCCCCAGCATTTT
>TRBJ1-2|-|-|TRBV7-9
CASSLADRGSYGYTF
TGTGCCAGCAGCTTAGCCGACAGAGGGAGCTATGGCTACACCTTC
>TRBJ2-7|-|many|TRBV6-1
CASSEVGISPLAQYF
TGTGCCAGCAGTGAAGTTGGCATCAGCCCGCTTGCGCAGTACTTC
>TRBJ2-2|-|-|TRBV14
CASSPKLGELFF
TGTGCCAGCAGCCCGAAGTTAGGGGAGCTGTTTTTT
>TRBJ1-1|-|-|TRBV29-1
CSVDGPFF
TGCAGCGTGGATGGGCCTTTCTTT
>TRBJ2-1|-|-|TRBV25-1
CASSHRAGEQFF
TGTGCCAGCAGTCACAGGGCAGGCGAGCAGTTCTTC
>TRBJ2-7|-|-|TRBV15
CATSRDLGAEQYF
TGTGCCACCAGCAGAGATCTGGGTGCCGAGCAGTACTTC
>TRBJ2-3|TRBD2|-|TRBV10-1
CASTPGTSGTTDTQYF
TGCGCCAGCACCCCCGGGACTAGCGGGACCACAGATACGCAGTATTTT
>TRBJ2-7|TRBD1|-|TRBV24-1
CASSDSTGEGYEQYF
TGTGCCTCCAGTGATTCGACAGGGGAAGGCTACGAGCAGTACTTC
>TRBJ1-3|TRBD1|-|TRBV11-2
CASSLETGRNSRNTIYF
TGTGCCAGCAGCTTGGAGACAGGGAGGAATAGTAGAAACACCATATATTTT
>TRBJ1-2|-|-|TRBV2
CASSEGGWGYTF
TGTGCCAGCAGTGAAGGGGGATGGGGCTACACCTTC
>TRBJ2-1|-|few|TRBV19
CASRGSNEQFF
TGTGCCAGCCGAGGCTCAAATGAGCAGTTCTTC
>TRBJ2-7|-|-|TRBV29-1
CSVVQGLNEQYF
TGCAGCGTTGTCCAGGGTTTAAACGAGCAGTACTTC
>TRBJ1-2|-|few|TRBV2
CASSEGWRDGYTF
TGTGCCAGCAGTGAAGGGTGGAGGGACGGCTACACCTTC
>TRBJ2-7|-|-|TRBV6-2/TRBV6-3
CASSYSKLSSYEQHF
TGTGCCAGCAGTTACTCGAAATTAAGCTCCTACGAGCAGCACTTC
>TRBJ2-1|-|-|TRBV7-9
CASSLNGGAGWFF
TGTGCCAGCAGCTTAAATGGTGGGGCAGGGTGGTTCTTC
>TRBJ1-2|-|few|TRBV9
CASSVGIGGNYGYTF
TGTGCCAGCAGCGTAGGTATAGGGGGGAACTATGGCTACACCTTC
>TRBJ2-2|TRBD2|many|TRBV5-1
CASTGAGGVTGELFF
TGCGCCAGCACCGGCGCGGGAGGGGTCACCGGGGAGCTGTTTTTT
>TRBJ2-7|TRBD1|-|TRBV29-1
CSVHGQVAHEQYF
TGCAGCGTCCATGGACAGGTTGCCCACGAGCAGTACTTC
>TRBJ1-5|-|many|TRBV3-1
CASSQGGASNQPQHF
TGTGCCAGCAGCCAGGGGGGGGCAAGCAATCAGCCCCAGCATTTT
>TRBJ2-3|-|medium-sized|TRBV7-6
CASSLAWDTQYF
TGTGCCAGCAGCTTAGCGTGGGATACGCAGTATTTT